These T cell receptor beta chains were read from a single sample in a study of T cells in Graves' hyperthyroidism and ophthalmopathy. TCRdb re-called the multiplex PCR reads with MiXCR, one entry per CDR3 protein. The sample lists under 400,000 distinct CDR3 sequences, approximately 14% seen once, with 25% to 35% in the top ten. The sequenced sample was blood. These receptors were obtained from a woman aged 18-29 years with Graves' hyperthyroidism that later progressed to Graves' ophthalmopathy. Each CDR3 is given with its conserved first and last residue. The D gene is left open where the match is weak. Clone size is stated in some rows and not others, as once, few, many or a class when expanded.

CDR3 | DNA | D | J | V | size
CASSFFPYGELFF | TGTGCCAGCAGTTTTTTCCCGTACGGGGAGCTGTTTTTT | - | TRBJ2-2 | TRBV12-3/TRBV12-4 | many
CASSFVAGGKNIQYF | TGTGCCAGCAGCTTCGTAGCGGGAGGGAAAAACATTCAGTACTTC | TRBD2 | TRBJ2-4 | TRBV7-9 | many
CAISDGQVLVNEQFF | TGTGCCATCAGTGATGGACAGGTTTTGGTCAATGAGCAGTTCTTC | TRBD1 | TRBJ2-1 | TRBV10-3 | -
CASSQGTRLYSYNEQFF | TGCGCCAGCAGCCAGGGGACTCGTTTATACTCCTACAATGAGCAGTTCTTC | - | TRBJ2-1 | TRBV4-1 | many
CASSEFPHDNEQFF | TGCGCCAGCAGCGAGTTCCCGCATGACAATGAGCAGTTCTTC | - | TRBJ2-1 | TRBV4-1 | -
CASSHTRLYF | TGTGCCAGCAGCCACACCCGCCTGTACTTC | - | TRBJ2-5 | TRBV3-1 | many
CASSYSNTRGDYEQYF | TGTGCCAGCAGTTACTCGAATACACGAGGAGACTACGAGCAGTACTTC | - | TRBJ2-7 | TRBV6-5 | many
CASSSDTRNYGYTF | TGTGCCAGCAGCTCCGACACAAGGAACTATGGCTACACCTTC | - | TRBJ1-2 | TRBV7-9 | -
CASINSYNSPLHF | TGTGCCAGCATTAACTCCTATAATTCACCCCTCCACTTT | - | TRBJ1-6 | TRBV28 | -
CASDRGESGANVLTF | TGTGCCAGCGACAGGGGTGAAAGTGGGGCCAACGTCCTGACTTTC | TRBD1 | TRBJ2-6 | TRBV9 | -
CASSWGGGGAAKNIQYF | TGTGCCAGCAGTTGGGGGGGGGGGGGGGCGGCCAAAAACATTCAGTACTTC | - | TRBJ2-4 | TRBV6-5 | -
CASSLSGRGTEAFF | TGTGCCAGTAGTCTCTCGGGGCGGGGAACTGAAGCTTTCTTT | - | TRBJ1-1 | TRBV19 | -
CASSSTGEGYGYTF | TGTGCCAGCAGTTCGACAGGGGAGGGCTATGGCTACACCTTC | TRBD1 | TRBJ1-2 | TRBV28 | many
CASIVRGSGANVLTF | TGTGCCAGCATTGTCAGGGGATCTGGGGCCAACGTCCTGACTTTC | - | TRBJ2-6 | TRBV2 | many
CAISPGLDRDEQFF | TGTGCCATCAGCCCGGGACTAGATAGAGATGAGCAGTTCTTC | TRBD2 | TRBJ2-1 | TRBV10-3 | -
CSANIDRRITDTQYF | TGCAGTGCTAACATAGACAGGCGAATCACAGATACGCAGTATTTT | - | TRBJ2-3 | TRBV20-1 | -
CASSVGGNIAKNIQYF | TGTGCCAGCAGCGTAGGAGGGAACATAGCCAAAAACATTCAGTACTTC | - | TRBJ2-4 | TRBV9 | few
CSARLIPRLAGGYEAPNTGELFF | TGCAGTGCTAGATTAATTCCTCGACTAGCGGGAGGTTACGAGGCCCCGAACACCGGGGAGCTGTTTTTT | TRBD2 | TRBJ2-2 | TRBV20-1 | once
CASSYQGQSAYEQYF | TGTGCCAGCAGCTACCAGGGACAGTCGGCCTACGAGCAGTACTTC | TRBD1 | TRBJ2-7 | TRBV7-2 | -
CASSLTWTSASYEQFF | TGTGCCAGCAGCTTAACTTGGACTAGCGCCAGTTATGAGCAGTTCTTC | TRBD2 | TRBJ2-1 | TRBV11-2 | many
CARDRVEGNTEAFF | TGTGCCAGGGACAGGGTCGAGGGGAACACTGAAGCTTTCTTT | TRBD1 | TRBJ1-1 | TRBV2 | few
CSGQWGNSGANVLTF | TGCAGTGGCCAATGGGGGAACTCTGGGGCCAACGTCCTGACTTTC | - | TRBJ2-6 | TRBV20-1 | -
CARGGSSYNEQFF | TGTGCCCGGGGGGGGAGCTCCTACAATGAGCAGTTCTTC | TRBD2 | TRBJ2-1 | TRBV2 | many
CASSPRLAGDTDTQYF | TGTGCCAGCAGCCCCCGACTAGCGGGAGACACAGATACGCAGTATTTT | TRBD2 | TRBJ2-3 | TRBV11-2 | -
CASSPPDRGIENTEAFF | TGTGCCAGCTCACCACCGGACAGGGGGATTGAGAACACTGAAGCTTTCTTT | TRBD1 | TRBJ1-1 | TRBV28 | -
CASSPGTRNSDEQYF | TGTGCCAGCAGCCCAGGGACTAGAAATTCGGACGAGCAGTACTTC | TRBD2 | TRBJ2-7 | TRBV7-9 | -
CASSVVAGGPSNEQFF | TGCGCCAGCAGCGTCGTAGCGGGAGGGCCGAGTAATGAGCAGTTCTTC | TRBD2 | TRBJ2-1 | TRBV4-3 | few
CASSPLGTGLNYGYTF | TGTGCCAGCTCACCTCTCGGGACAGGGCTGAACTATGGCTACACCTTC | TRBD1 | TRBJ1-2 | TRBV18 | -
CASSFNTVDEQFF | TGTGCCAGCAGTTTCAACACCGTGGATGAGCAGTTCTTC | - | TRBJ2-1 | TRBV12-3/TRBV12-4 | many
CASSYGGQGPIRSPLHF | TGTGCCAGCAGTTACGGTGGGCAGGGACCCATTCGTTCACCCCTCCACTTT | - | TRBJ1-6 | TRBV6-6 | many
CASCSSDEQFF | TGTGCCAGCTGCTCTAGCGATGAGCAGTTCTTC | - | TRBJ2-1 | TRBV6-1 | few
CASSRTGGRGNQPQHF | TGTGCCAGCAGCAGGACAGGGGGCCGCGGCAATCAGCCCCAGCATTTT | TRBD1 | TRBJ1-5 | TRBV12-3/TRBV12-4 | many
CSAGRASGGGPFEQYF | TGCAGTGCCGGGCGGGCTAGCGGAGGGGGCCCATTCGAGCAGTACTTC | - | TRBJ2-7 | TRBV20-1 | many
CSAISGRVTYNEQFF | TGCAGTGCTATTAGCGGGAGGGTGACCTACAATGAGCAGTTCTTC | TRBD2 | TRBJ2-1 | TRBV20-1 | few